These 14 T cell receptor beta chains were all obtained from the same sample, sequenced in a study of T cell changes during pregnancy in multiple sclerosis. Generated by immunoSEQ multiplex PCR, the TCRdb table keeps only in-frame clones and is missing some. The table includes about 44,000 clones, approximately 92% detected once. Sample: CD4+ T cells from peripheral blood mononuclear cells, taken before pregnancy. The receptors were gathered from a female donor with multiple sclerosis, enrolled in a pregnancy study.

J is TRBJ2-2 and V is TRBV28, with TRBD2 matching 8 bases. Germline CDR1 MDHEN, CDR2 SYDVKM. With 5 bases clipped from V and 0 bases from J, the junction kept 8 bases outside the gene matches. This CDR3 region has 17 residues. The CDR3 loop reads CASSKAPGGANTGELFF. The CDR3 DNA reads as TGTGCCAGCAGTAAGGCACCCGGGGGGGCGAACACCGGGGAGCTGTTTTTT.

The genes are TRBV20-1 and TRBJ1-1; TRBD1 matches at 7 bases. The CDR3 sequence is 11 residues long. CDR1 is DFQATT and CDR2 is SNEGSKA in the germline V gene (reference sequence). Trimming removed 6 bases from V and 9 bases from J; junction bases left unmatched: 7. The CDR3 bases are TGCAGTGCGGAAATCAGGGGGAAAGCTTTCTTT. Translation: CSAEIRGKAFF.

The rearrangement uses TRBV18 and TRBJ1-5; maybe TRBD1 (5 bases). CDR3 size: 13 residues. In germline, CDR1 is KGHSH, CDR2 LQKENI. V was pared by 6 bases and J by 4 bases, with 10 bases between. The CDR3 sequence: CASSTDSNQPQHF. CDR3 nucleotides: TGTGCCAGCTCCACCGACAGTAATCAGCCCCAGCATTTT.

This chain joins TRBV10-3 and TRBJ2-5; 9 nucleotides agree with TRBD1. CDR3 length: 13 residues. The V segment lost 6 bases and the J segment 2 bases; nucleotides outside the gene matches: 1. From germline, CDR1 is ENHRY and CDR2 SYGVKD. The DNA for the CDR3 is TGTGCCATCAGCGGGACAGGGCAAGAGACCCAGTACTTC. As protein: CAISGTGQETQYF.

This clone appeared a single time. This sequence joins TRBV4-1 and TRBJ1-2, with 8 bases aligning to TRBD1. The V segment lost 3 bases and the J segment 8 bases; nucleotides outside the gene matches: 14. The V gene's germline CDR1 is MGHRA and CDR2 YSYEKL. CDR3 length: 16 residues. CDR3: CASSQDQGASGYGYTF. For the CDR3, the DNA is TGCGCCAGCAGCCAGGATCAGGGGGCGAGTGGCTACGGCTACACCTTC.

The chain combines TRBV6-5 with TRBJ1-1, with 7 bases lining up with TRBD1. CDR3 length equals 12 residues. Germline assignment: CDR1 MNHEY and CDR2 SVGAGI. The ends lost 4 bases at V and 12 bases at J; junction bases unmatched: 8. CDR3 sequence (DNA): TGTGCCAGCAGTTTGGACAGGTCCGCCTCTTTCTTT. Amino acid sequence: CASSLDRSASFF.

The V and J genes are TRBV27 and TRBJ1-2; 7 nucleotides match TRBD1. Germline V gene lookup returns CDR1 MNHEY and CDR2 SMNVEV (reference sequence). This CDR3 is 13 amino acids long. J lost 3 bases, V lost 6 bases, and 4 bases had no gene match. The CDR3 region has the DNA TGTGCCAGCAGCTTCCAGGGGGACTATGGCTACACCTTC. This sequence encodes CASSFQGDYGYTF.

The rearrangement uses TRBV7-2 and TRBJ2-3, with 7 bases lining up with TRBD2. This CDR3 is 15 amino acids long. J lost 0 bases, V lost 5 bases, and 5 bases had no gene match. The germline V gene encodes CDR1 SGHTA and CDR2 FQGNSA. The CDR3 bases are TGTGCCAGCAGCCTTAGCGGGCTTAGCACAGATACGCAGTATTTT. Its protein is CASSLSGLSTDTQYF. Variable domain in full (rest from reference TRBV7-2 and TRBJ2-3): GAGVSQSPSNKVTEKGKDVELRCDPISGHTALYWYRQSLGQGLEFLIYFQGNSAPDKSGLPSDRFSAERTGGSVSTLTIQRTQQEDSAVYLCASSLSGLSTDTQYFGPGTRLTVL.

The chain uses TRBV28 and TRBJ1-3, with D tentatively TRBD1 (6 bases). Germline V gene sequence: CDR1 MDHEN, CDR2 SYDVKM. The V gene lost 6 bases and the J gene lost 0 bases, with 12 bases spanning the gap. The CDR3 has 15 amino acids. The CDR3 here is CASSPDRISGNTIYF. The CDR3 region has the DNA TGTGCCAGCAGCCCAGACAGGATCTCTGGAAACACCATATATTTT.

The sample holds one count of this clone. V is TRBV2 and J is TRBJ2-1, with a tentative D call TRBD2 (5 bases). The V end was cut by 4 bases, the J end by 10 bases, with 11 bases between. Per the germline V gene, CDR1 is SNHLY and CDR2 is FYNNEI. This CDR3 is 12 amino acids long. As DNA, the CDR3 is TGTGCCAGCAGTGTCGGAACGGGGGAGCAGTTCTTC. It specifies CASSVGTGEQFF.

The CDR3 loop is CASTWPGKGAKNIQYF. In nucleotides, the CDR3 is TGTGCCAGCACCTGGCCAGGGAAAGGGGCCAAAAACATTCAGTACTTC. The V and J genes are TRBV14 and TRBJ2-4; TRBD1 might be the D (5 bases). The germline gives CDR1 SGHDN, CDR2 FVKESK. The CDR3 length is 16 residues. V was pared by 7 bases and J by 1 base, with 17 bases between. Combining the CDR3 with reference TRBV14 and TRBJ2-4 gives the whole variable domain EAGVTQFPSHSVIEKGQTVTLRCDPISGHDNLYWYRRVMGKEIKFLLHFVKESKQDESGMPNNRFLAERTGGTYSTLKVQPAELEDSGVYFCASTWPGKGAKNIQYFGAGTRLSVL.

The rearrangement joins TRBV27 to TRBJ2-2; 8 positions agree with TRBD1. From germline, CDR1 is MNHEY and CDR2 SMNVEV (reference sequence). The J segment lost 7 bases and the V segment lost 4 bases, leaving 17 bases of the junction unmatched. There are 18 residues in the CDR3. This CDR3 reads CASSSRGRTGRFSGELFF. CDR3 sequence (DNA): TGTGCCAGCAGTTCAAGGGGAAGGACAGGGCGGTTTAGCGGGGAGCTGTTTTTT.

The rearrangement joins TRBV12-5 to TRBJ2-1, with 9 bases that match TRBD1. The trim removed 0 bases at V and 9 bases at J, leaving 6 bases unmatched. Germline lookup yields CDR1 LGHNT and CDR2 FRNRAP. The CDR3 spans 15 residues. CDR3: CASGLVLPGQGEQFF. The CDR3 DNA reads TGTGCTAGTGGTTTGGTATTGCCGGGACAGGGTGAGCAGTTCTTC.

This rearrangement joins TRBV11-2 to TRBJ1-1; D unresolved. Trimming took 5 bases from V and 3 from J, leaving 7 bases between them. This CDR3 has 12 amino acids. In germline, CDR1 is SGHAT, CDR2 FQNNGV. CDR3 in amino acids: CASSRRDTEAFF. CDR3 nucleotides: TGTGCCAGCAGCCGCCGGGACACTGAAGCTTTCTTT.